These 5 T cell receptor beta chains were sequenced from one sample in a study of CD8+ T cells in alopecia areata (dated by TCRdb to 2017 to 2018). Receptor libraries were prepared by the immunoSEQ multiplex PCR assay. To provide template for TCR sequencing, every sample had RNA extracted and reverse transcribed into cDNA. Imported from immuneACCESS, the table was reduced by TCRdb to in-frame sequences with V and J called. These copies leave out some clones; in studies compared against another copy, an unresolved V gene accounts for under half, and the cause of the remainder is not known. The sample data list approximately 59,000 clones, and roughly half of these were observed just once. The ten top clones hold about 15% of the sample. This sample's time point label indicates: baseline before oral tofacitinib. Source: CD8+ T cells sorted from blood, taken at week 0. All receptors come from a human donor with alopecia areata.

This chain uses TRBV27 with TRBJ1-1, with D perhaps TRBD1 (6 bases). Germline V gene data show CDR1 as MNHEY and CDR2 as SMNVEV (reference sequence). Trimming left V 1 base short and J 4 bases short, with 13 bases between. The CDR3 loop spans 15 amino acids. The CDR3, as DNA: TGTGCCAGCAGTTTATACCCTTTAGGGGGCACTGAAGCTTTCTTT. It codes for CASSLYPLGGTEAFF.

The chain combines TRBV29-1 with TRBJ2-2; possibly TRBD1 for D (5 bases). Per the germline V gene, CDR1 is SQVTM and CDR2 is ANQGSEA. The CDR3 loop spans 11 amino acids. Trimming cost V 7 bases and J 4 bases, with 7 bases left between them. CDR3 DNA sequence: TGCAGCGCTACAGGCACCGGGGAGCTGTTTTTT. It translates to CSATGTGELFF.

This clone showed up just a few times. This chain joins TRBV5-1 and TRBJ2-7; 8 nucleotides line up with TRBD2. This CDR3 comprises 15 residues. After removal of 3 bases from V and 6 bases from J, the junction contained 11 bases not matched to a gene. CDR1 and CDR2 from the germline V gene are SGHRS and YFSETQ. Here the CDR3 DNA reads TGCGCCAGCAGCTATATGACAGCGGGGGACGCCGAGCAGTACTTC. Its translation is CASSYMTAGDAEQYF.

The sample holds one count of this clone. The genes are TRBV5-1 and TRBJ2-5; D not resolved. In germline, CDR1 is SGHRS, CDR2 YFSETQ. The ends were cut back, 2 bases at V and 10 bases at J, with 12 bases in the middle. The CDR3 loop spans 12 amino acids. CDR3 amino acids: CASSFTEGLQYF. The CDR3 region has the DNA TGCGCCAGCAGCTTCACGGAAGGGCTCCAGTACTTC.

The V call is TRBV27, the J call TRBJ2-7, with TRBD2 matching 8 bases. Germline loops: CDR1 MNHEY, CDR2 SMNVEV (reference sequence). The J segment lost 4 bases and the V segment lost 7 bases, leaving 12 bases of the junction unmatched. This CDR3 has 15 residues. CDR3 protein: CASTVRGGTLYEQYF. CDR3 nucleotide sequence: TGTGCCAGCACCGTACGGGGGGGCACTTTATACGAGCAGTACTTC.